The 10 T cell receptor beta chains given below trace back to one sample, sequenced in a study of beta chain features in type 1 diabetes. Findings and limits, study-wide: Among all four CD4+ subsets, Type 1 diabetes patients had TCRB CDR3s that were moderately but significantly shorter.

Investigators reverse transcribed all isolated RNA, so they sequenced expressed TCRB transcripts. TCRdb's copy holds only in-frame clones and misses some; the assay was immunoSEQ multiplex PCR. The sample records about 260,000 clones, roughly 25% being singletons. Their antigen targets remain unknown. The sequencing input was naive CD4+ T cells from blood. The receptors were gathered from a woman aged 25 to 45 with type 1 diabetes.

This chain links TRBV5-1 with TRBJ2-7, with D perhaps TRBD1 (6 bases). V was pared by 4 bases and J by 5 bases, with 13 bases between. CDR3 length: 13 amino acids. The germline gives CDR1 SGHRS, CDR2 YFSETQ. The CDR3 DNA reads TGCGCCAGCAGCATCCGGGACACCGACGAGCAGTACTTC. Translation gives CASSIRDTDEQYF.

This clone has only a few counts. The chain joins TRBV5-1 to TRBJ2-7, with TRBD2 matching 9 bases. The CDR3 length is 14 residues. V lost 4 bases and J lost 2; bases outside the gene matches: 4. Germline V gene data show CDR1 as SGHRS and CDR2 as YFSETQ. DNA of the CDR3: TGCGCCAGCAGCCCTAGCGGGGTGGCCTACGAGCAGTACTTC. Amino acids: CASSPSGVAYEQYF.

The table lists this clone with a few counts. The chain is built from TRBV29-1 and TRBJ2-1; 7 bases are shared with TRBD2. Losses at the gene ends were 3 bases for V and 4 bases for J; bases not matched to a gene: 9. Germline lookup yields CDR1 SQVTM and CDR2 ANQGSEA. There are 15 residues in the CDR3. CDR3 amino acids: CSVDNLGREYNEQFF. In DNA, the CDR3 is TGCAGCGTTGACAACCTGGGGCGGGAGTACAATGAGCAGTTCTTC.

The chain combines TRBV21-1 with TRBJ2-5; TRBD1 reflects the table's D call only, with no check against the DNA. TRBV21-1 is annotated as a pseudogene. The CDR3 is 14 amino acids. The CDR3 DNA reads as TGTGCCAGCAGAAACAGGGGGCACGGAGAGACCCAGTACTTC. Translation: CASRNRGHGETQYF.

This clone was detected a few times. This chain connects TRBV5-4 to TRBJ2-1; D perhaps matches TRBD2 (6 bases). Trimming shortened V by 2 bases and J by 9 bases, and 9 bases separated the two germline ends. Germline V CDR1 and CDR2: SGHNT, YYREEE (reference sequence). The length of the CDR3 is 12 residues. The CDR3 region is CASSFPGSEQFF. As DNA, the CDR3 is TGTGCCAGCAGCTTCCCCGGGAGTGAGCAGTTCTTC.

This chain joins TRBV30 and TRBJ2-7, with TRBD2 matching 12 bases. The germline V gene encodes CDR1 GTSNPN and CDR2 SVGIG (reference sequence). After removal of 4 bases from V and 2 bases from J, the junction contained 9 bases not matched to a gene. CDR3 length: 16 amino acids. CDR3: CAWIPGASGRAYEQYF. CDR3 sequence (DNA): TGTGCCTGGATCCCCGGGGCTAGCGGGAGGGCCTACGAGCAGTACTTC.

The rearrangement links TRBV5-4 to TRBJ1-5; D is undetermined. Trimming removed 0 bases at V and 7 bases at J, with 8 bases between. The length of the CDR3 is 13 residues. CDR1 is SGHNT, CDR2 YYREEE, per germline (reference sequence). CDR3 DNA sequence: TGTGCCAGCAGCTTGGATCCCAGGCAGCCCCAGCATTTT. It is translated as CASSLDPRQPQHF.

This clone was picked up a small number of times. The V gene is TRBV6-1, the J gene TRBJ1-2; no reliable D call. The CDR3 runs to 13 residues. Per germline, CDR1 MNHNS and CDR2 SASEGT. Trimming shortened V by 7 bases and J by 1 base, and 10 bases separated the two germline ends. The CDR3 DNA follows: TGTGCCAGCAACCAAATGCGTAACTATGGCTACACCTTC. Amino acid sequence: CASNQMRNYGYTF.

This clone was counted a few times. The genes are TRBV2 and TRBJ1-2; 8 bases fit TRBD1. Trimming cost V 10 bases and J 4 bases; bases outside gene matches: 11. Germline loops: CDR1 SNHLY, CDR2 FYNNEI. The CDR3 has 14 residues. The CDR3 loop reads CATAGQGVAYGYTF. CDR3 bases: TGTGCCACCGCCGGACAGGGAGTGGCCTATGGCTACACCTTC.

This clone was detected a few times. The genes are TRBV28 and TRBJ2-7; 9 nucleotides agree with TRBD1. Trimming removed 4 bases from V and 4 bases from J; junction bases left unmatched: 11. The CDR3 runs 16 residues. Germline assignment: CDR1 MDHEN and CDR2 SYDVKM. The chain's CDR3 is CASSSEGTGSSYEQYF. As DNA, the CDR3 is TGTGCCAGCAGTTCAGAAGGGACAGGGTCAAGTTACGAGCAGTACTTC.